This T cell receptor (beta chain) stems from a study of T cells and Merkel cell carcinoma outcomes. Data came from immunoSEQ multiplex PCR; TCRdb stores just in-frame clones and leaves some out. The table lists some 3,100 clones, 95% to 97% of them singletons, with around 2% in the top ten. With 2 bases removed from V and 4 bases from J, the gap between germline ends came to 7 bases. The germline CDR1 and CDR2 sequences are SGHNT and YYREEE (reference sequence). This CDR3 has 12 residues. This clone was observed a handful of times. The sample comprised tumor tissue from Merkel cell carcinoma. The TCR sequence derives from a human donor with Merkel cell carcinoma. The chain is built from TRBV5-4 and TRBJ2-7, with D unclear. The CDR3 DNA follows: TGTGCCAGCAGCTTAGGAGAATACGAGCAGTACTTC. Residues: CASSLGEYEQYF.